This T cell receptor beta chain was recovered during a study of identical twins. Through template switching, a universal primer site was introduced, and the cDNA contained unique molecular identifiers. TCRdb re-derived calls from the 5' RACE reads in MiXCR, one entry per CDR3 protein. The sample contains 350,000 to 450,000 distinct CDR3 sequences, approximately 18% of which appear only once. This clonotype was found a few times. Its antigen remains unknown. Only healthy Caucasians were included as donors. V was shortened by 3 bases and J by 7 bases, with 22 bases between the two germline ends. The CDR3 covers 17 residues. In germline, CDR1 is SGHRS, CDR2 YFSETQ. The study's findings and limits: The degree of excess twin sharing was weaker in beta out-of-frame sequences. Part of the zero-insertion signal could reflect confounding by invariant MAIT and iNKT cells.

The clonotype originates from a man aged 45 to 65 in good health. The chain combines TRBV5-1 with TRBJ1-4; D is uncertain. The specimen sequenced was naive T cells sorted from blood. In nucleotides, the CDR3 is TGCGCCAGCAGCTATGCAGGAGAAGGCAGCGAATTTGAAAAACTGTTTTTT. Residues: CASSYAGEGSEFEKLFF.